Below, 8 T cell receptor beta chains from the same sample are listed, as sequenced in a study of blood T cell repertoires in COVID-19. Sequencing was performed with immunoSEQ multiplex PCR; in TCRdb, only in-frame clones are kept and a portion is missing. The sample includes around 82,000 clones, over 75% of them seen just once. Sample: peripheral blood. The receptors were gathered from a man aged 65-85 years with active or convalescent COVID-19.

This sequence joins TRBV21-1 and TRBJ1-6. TRBV21-1 corresponds to a pseudogene. The CDR3 totals 20 residues. CDR3 DNA: TGTGCCAGCAGCACCCCGGGTGTTCGGCAGTGCCCTTGGGTTTGTTCACCCCTCCACTTT. It translates to CASSTPGVRQCPWVCSPLHF.

The genes are TRBV7-9 and TRBJ1-4, with 8 bases matching TRBD1. V lost 5 bases to trimming and J lost 2 bases; unmatched junction nucleotides: 1. CDR1 SEHNR and CDR2 FQNEAQ come from the germline V gene (reference sequence). The CDR3 loop spans 14 amino acids. CDR3 sequence reads: CASSRQGTNEKLFF. The CDR3 coding sequence is TGTGCCAGCAGCCGACAGGGGACTAATGAAAAACTGTTTTTT.

The V call is TRBV4-3, the J call TRBJ2-1; tentatively, D is TRBD1 (6 bases). Per the germline V gene, CDR1 is LGHNA and CDR2 is YSLEER. This CDR3 is 16 amino acids long. The V and J ends lost 2 bases and 10 bases respectively, with 21 bases between them. The CDR3 sequence is CASSQLTGNSVGEQFF. DNA for the CDR3: TGCGCCAGCAGCCAATTAACAGGGAACTCAGTCGGGGAGCAGTTCTTC.

This chain connects TRBV4-3 to TRBJ2-1; 11 bases are a match to TRBD2. The CDR3 runs 17 residues. The V gene's germline CDR1 is LGHNA and CDR2 YSLEER. J was trimmed by 3 bases and V by 3 bases; bases with no gene match: 7. CDR3 coding DNA: TGCGCCAGCAGCCAGAATAGCGGGGGGGCTTACTACAATGAGCAGTTCTTC. Translated: CASSQNSGGAYYNEQFF.

The chain uses TRBV6-5 and TRBJ2-2; a possible D gene is TRBD2 (7 bases). This CDR3 comprises 15 residues. V dropped 6 bases and J dropped 4 bases, with 15 bases sitting between them. CDR1 and CDR2 (germline): MNHEY, SVGAGI. This CDR3 reads CASRRRAGATGELFF. The DNA for the CDR3 is TGTGCCAGCAGGCGGCGCGCGGGGGCCACCGGGGAGCTGTTTTTT.

As DNA, the CDR3 is TGTGCCAGCAGTTACGGTCCGGGTCCGGCCCAGCATTTT. Encoded protein: CASSYGPGPAQHF. The chain uses TRBV6-2 or TRBV6-3 and TRBJ1-5, with D unclear. Per germline, CDR1 MNHEY and CDR2 SVGEGT. Trimming took off 2 bases at V and 11 bases at J, with 13 bases between the two ends. This CDR3 spans 13 amino acids.

Only a few counts were recorded for this clone. V and J are TRBV28 and TRBJ1-1, with 8 bases lining up with TRBD1. Losses at the gene ends were 5 bases for V and 6 bases for J; bases not matched to a gene: 11. This CDR3 has 15 amino acids. Germline loops: CDR1 MDHEN, CDR2 SYDVKM. CDR3 protein: CASSRQGIKGAEAFF. The CDR3 DNA reads TGTGCCAGCAGTAGACAGGGGATTAAGGGTGCTGAAGCTTTCTTT.

This clone occurred once. The gene calls are TRBV4-3 and TRBJ2-7; 7 bases agree with TRBD2. This CDR3 is 14 amino acids long. Germline CDR1 is LGHNA and CDR2 is YSLEER. J gave up 7 bases and V 0 bases, and 6 bases lay outside the gene matches. The CDR3 region has the DNA TGCGCCAGCAGCCAAGACCGGGGGGTATGGGAGCAGTACTTC. This gives the protein CASSQDRGVWEQYF.